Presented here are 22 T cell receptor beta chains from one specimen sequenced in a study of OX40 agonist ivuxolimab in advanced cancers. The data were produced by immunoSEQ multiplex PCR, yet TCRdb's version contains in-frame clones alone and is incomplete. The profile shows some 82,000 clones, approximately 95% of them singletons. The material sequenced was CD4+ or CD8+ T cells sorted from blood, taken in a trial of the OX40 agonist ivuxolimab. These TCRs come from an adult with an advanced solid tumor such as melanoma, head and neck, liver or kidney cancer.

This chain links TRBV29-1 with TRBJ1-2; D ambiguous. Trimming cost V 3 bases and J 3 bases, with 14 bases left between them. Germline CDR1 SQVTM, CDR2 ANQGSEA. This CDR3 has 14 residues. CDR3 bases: TGCAGCGTTGACCACGGAGAGTCGGACTATGGCTACACCTTC. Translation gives CSVDHGESDYGYTF.

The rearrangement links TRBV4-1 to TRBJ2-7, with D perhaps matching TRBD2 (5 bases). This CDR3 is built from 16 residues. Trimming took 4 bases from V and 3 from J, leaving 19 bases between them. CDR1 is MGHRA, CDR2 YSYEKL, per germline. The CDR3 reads CASSPAPGIGHYEQYF. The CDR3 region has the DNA TGCGCCAGCAGCCCTGCGCCGGGAATCGGCCACTACGAGCAGTACTTC.

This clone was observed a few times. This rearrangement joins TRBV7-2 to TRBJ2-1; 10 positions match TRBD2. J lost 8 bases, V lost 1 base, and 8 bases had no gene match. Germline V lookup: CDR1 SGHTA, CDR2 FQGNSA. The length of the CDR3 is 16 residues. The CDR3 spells CASSLGFLAGDHEQFF. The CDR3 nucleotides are TGTGCCAGCAGCTTAGGTTTCCTAGCGGGAGACCATGAGCAGTTCTTC.

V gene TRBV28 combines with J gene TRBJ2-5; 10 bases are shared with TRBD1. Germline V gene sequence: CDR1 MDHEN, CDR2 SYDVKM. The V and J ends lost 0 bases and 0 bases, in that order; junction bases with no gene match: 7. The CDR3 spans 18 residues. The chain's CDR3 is CASSLWTGGDHNQETQYF. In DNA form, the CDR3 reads TGTGCCAGCAGTTTATGGACAGGGGGCGATCATAACCAAGAGACCCAGTACTTC.

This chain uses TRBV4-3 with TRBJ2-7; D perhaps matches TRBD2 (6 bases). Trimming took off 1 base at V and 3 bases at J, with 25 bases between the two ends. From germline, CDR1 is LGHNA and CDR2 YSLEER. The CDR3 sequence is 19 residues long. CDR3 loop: CASSQGVYAIAEGSYEQYF. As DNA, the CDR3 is TGCGCCAGCAGCCAAGGGGTTTATGCAATAGCGGAGGGAAGCTACGAGCAGTACTTC.

Here the CDR3 DNA reads TGTGCCAGCAGCTTAGGGGGAAGGGCAGATACGCAGTATTTT. It specifies CASSLGGRADTQYF. The chain uses TRBV7-9 and TRBJ2-3; D is undetermined. Trimming stripped 1 base from V and 4 bases from J, with 9 bases between. The CDR3 has 14 residues. Germline V CDR1 and CDR2: SEHNR, FQNEAQ (reference sequence).

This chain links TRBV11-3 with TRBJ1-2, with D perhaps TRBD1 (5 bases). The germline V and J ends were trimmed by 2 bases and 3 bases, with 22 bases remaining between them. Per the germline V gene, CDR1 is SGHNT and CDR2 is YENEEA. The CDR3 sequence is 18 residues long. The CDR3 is CASSLSGWDLGEDYGYTF. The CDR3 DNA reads TGTGCCAGCAGCTTATCGGGATGGGACTTAGGGGAAGACTATGGCTACACCTTC.

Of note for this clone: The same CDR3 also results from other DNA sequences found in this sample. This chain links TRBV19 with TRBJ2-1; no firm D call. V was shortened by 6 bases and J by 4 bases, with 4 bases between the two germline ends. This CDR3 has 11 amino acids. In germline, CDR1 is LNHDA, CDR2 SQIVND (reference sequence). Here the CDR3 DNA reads TGTGCCAGTAGCCTTTACAATGAGCAGTTCTTC. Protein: CASSLYNEQFF.

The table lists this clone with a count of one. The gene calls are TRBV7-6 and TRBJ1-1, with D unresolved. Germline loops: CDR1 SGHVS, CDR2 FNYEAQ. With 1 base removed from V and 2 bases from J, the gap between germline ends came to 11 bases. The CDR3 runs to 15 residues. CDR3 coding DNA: TGTGCCAGCAGCTTAGTCTTTTTGGAAAACACTGAAGCTTTCTTT. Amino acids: CASSLVFLENTEAFF.

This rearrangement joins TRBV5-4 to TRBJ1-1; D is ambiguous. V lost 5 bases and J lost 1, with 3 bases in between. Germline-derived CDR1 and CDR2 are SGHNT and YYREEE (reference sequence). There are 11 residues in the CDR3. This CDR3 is CASRGNTEAFF. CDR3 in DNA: TGTGCCAGCAGGGGGAACACTGAAGCTTTCTTT.

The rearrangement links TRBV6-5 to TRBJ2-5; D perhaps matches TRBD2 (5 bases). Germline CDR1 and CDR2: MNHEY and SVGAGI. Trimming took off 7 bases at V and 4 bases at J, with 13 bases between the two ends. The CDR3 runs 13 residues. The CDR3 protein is CASTTGFRETQYF. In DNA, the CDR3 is TGTGCCAGCACGACGGGATTCAGAGAGACCCAGTACTTC.

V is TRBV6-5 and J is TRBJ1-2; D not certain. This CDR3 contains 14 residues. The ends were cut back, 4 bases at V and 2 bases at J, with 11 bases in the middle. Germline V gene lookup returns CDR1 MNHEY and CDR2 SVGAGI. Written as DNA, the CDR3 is TGTGCCAGCAGTTTCAGTTCAGGAAACTATGGCTACACCTTC. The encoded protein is CASSFSSGNYGYTF.

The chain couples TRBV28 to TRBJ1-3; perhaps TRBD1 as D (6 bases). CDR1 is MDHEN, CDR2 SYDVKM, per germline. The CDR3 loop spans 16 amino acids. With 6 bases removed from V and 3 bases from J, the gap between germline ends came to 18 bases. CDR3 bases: TGTGCCAGCAGGTTCACCACCGGGACACTTGGAAACACCATATATTTT. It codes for CASRFTTGTLGNTIYF. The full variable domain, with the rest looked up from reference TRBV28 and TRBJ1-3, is DVKVTQSSRYLVKRTGEKVFLECVQDMDHENMFWYRQDPGLGLRLIYFSYDVKMKEKGDIPEGYSVSREKKERFSLILESASTNQTSMYLCASRFTTGTLGNTIYFGEGSWLTVV.

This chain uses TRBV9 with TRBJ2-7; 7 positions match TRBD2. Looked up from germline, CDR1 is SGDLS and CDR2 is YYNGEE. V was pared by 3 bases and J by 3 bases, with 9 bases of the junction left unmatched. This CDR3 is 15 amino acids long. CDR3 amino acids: CASSEEGLVGYEQYF. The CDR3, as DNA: TGTGCCAGCAGCGAGGAAGGACTAGTAGGCTACGAGCAGTACTTC.

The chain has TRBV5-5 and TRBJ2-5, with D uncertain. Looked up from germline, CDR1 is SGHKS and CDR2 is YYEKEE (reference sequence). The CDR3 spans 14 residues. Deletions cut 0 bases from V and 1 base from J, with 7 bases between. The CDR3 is CASSLGLLQETQYF. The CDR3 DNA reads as TGTGCCAGCAGCTTGGGACTCCTCCAAGAGACCCAGTACTTC.

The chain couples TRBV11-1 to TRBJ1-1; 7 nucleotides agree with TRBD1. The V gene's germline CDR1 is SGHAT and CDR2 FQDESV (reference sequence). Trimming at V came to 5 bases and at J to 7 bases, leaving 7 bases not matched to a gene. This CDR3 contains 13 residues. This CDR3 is CASSGGQRSEAFF. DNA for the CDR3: TGTGCCAGCAGCGGGGGACAGCGAAGTGAAGCTTTCTTT.

CDR3 amino acids: CASRPYQNTEAFF. For the CDR3, the DNA is TGTGCCAGCAGACCCTATCAAAACACTGAAGCTTTCTTT. The gene calls are TRBV6-5 and TRBJ1-1; D is unresolved. Germline CDR1 and CDR2: MNHEY and SVGAGI. The CDR3 is 13 amino acids. V lost 6 bases and J 2 bases, leaving 10 bases between the germline ends.

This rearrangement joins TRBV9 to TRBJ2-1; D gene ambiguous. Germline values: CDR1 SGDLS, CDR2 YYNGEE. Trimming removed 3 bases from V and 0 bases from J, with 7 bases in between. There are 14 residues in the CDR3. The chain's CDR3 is CASSGGRSYNEQFF. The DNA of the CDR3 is TGTGCCAGCAGCGGTGGGCGCTCCTACAATGAGCAGTTCTTC.

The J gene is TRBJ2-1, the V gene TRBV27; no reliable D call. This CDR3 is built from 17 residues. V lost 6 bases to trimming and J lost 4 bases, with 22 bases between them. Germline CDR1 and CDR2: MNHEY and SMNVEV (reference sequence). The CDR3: CASSPLYAEIKYNEQFF. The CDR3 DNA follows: TGTGCCAGCAGCCCCCTTTATGCCGAGATAAAATACAATGAGCAGTTCTTC.

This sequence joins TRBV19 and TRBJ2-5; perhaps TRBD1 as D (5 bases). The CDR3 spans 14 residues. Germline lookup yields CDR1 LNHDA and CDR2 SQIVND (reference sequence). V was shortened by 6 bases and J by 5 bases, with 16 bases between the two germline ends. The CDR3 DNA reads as TGTGCCAGTAGCTCTTCAGGGTCGAGGGAGACCCAGTACTTC. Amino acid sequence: CASSSSGSRETQYF. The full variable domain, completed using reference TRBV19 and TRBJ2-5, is DGGITQSPKYLFRKEGQNVTLSCEQNLNHDAMYWYRQDPGQGLRLIYYSQIVNDFQKGDIAEGYSVSREKKESFPLTVTSAQKNPTAFYLCASSSSGSRETQYFGPGTRLLVL.

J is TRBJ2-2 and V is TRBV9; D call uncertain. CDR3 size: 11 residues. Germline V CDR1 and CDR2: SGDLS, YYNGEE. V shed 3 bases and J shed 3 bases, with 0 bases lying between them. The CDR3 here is CASSDTGELFF. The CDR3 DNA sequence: TGTGCCAGCAGCGACACCGGGGAGCTGTTTTTT.

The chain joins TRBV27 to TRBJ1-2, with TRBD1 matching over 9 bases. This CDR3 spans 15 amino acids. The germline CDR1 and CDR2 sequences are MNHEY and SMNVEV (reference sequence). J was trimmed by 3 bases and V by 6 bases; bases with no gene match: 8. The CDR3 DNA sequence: TGTGCCAGCAGGCCTGGGACAGGGCGATACTATGGCTACACCTTC. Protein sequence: CASRPGTGRYYGYTF.